The source of this TCR beta chain is a study of blood T cell repertoires in COVID-19. Study context: PBMCs, B-cell-depleted T cells, or T cells were the source of the cDNA or gDNA that made up the material.

Some clones are missing from TCRdb's copy, which holds only in-frame ones; the method was immunoSEQ multiplex PCR. The sample records about 250,000 clones, about 88% being singletons. Enrolled through a virtual design, the participants were between roughly 18 and 95 years of age and came from 24 US areas. CDR3 length equals 13 residues. V lost 7 bases to trimming and J lost 5 bases, with 14 bases between them. The chain is built from TRBV12-3 or TRBV12-4 and TRBJ1-1; D is unclear. The source material was PBMCs or T cells enriched from blood (not recorded which). The sequence was collected from a woman aged 45-60 years who had been exposed to COVID-19. CDR3 coding DNA: TGTGCCAGCATCGGTAGAGAGAGGACTGAAGCTTTCTTT. It translates to CASIGRERTEAFF.